The 5 T cell receptor beta chains presented below share a single source sample, sequenced in a study of molecular identifiers for immune sequencing clone quantification. Using its own MiXCR run on the PCR reads, TCRdb lists one record per CDR3 protein. The table has hundreds of thousands of distinct CDR3 sequences, 25% seen once. Sequenced: naive CD8+ T cells from blood, with Jurkat cell RNA spiked in. The subset: FACS-sorted CD8+CD4-CCR7+CD45RA+ naive T cells. Receptor source: a human donor in good health. Some libraries in this study had Jurkat cell RNA spiked in.

This clonotype was detected many times. The chain couples TRBV5-6 to TRBJ1-1; D is unresolved. Trimming took 0 bases from V and 3 from J, leaving 9 bases between them. In germline, CDR1 is SGHDT, CDR2 YYEEEE. This CDR3 contains 14 residues. Here the CDR3 reads CASSLDGFDTEAFF. As DNA, the CDR3 is TGTGCCAGCAGCTTGGACGGATTTGACACTGAAGCTTTCTTT.

This clonotype was detected many times. V and J are TRBV28 and TRBJ2-2, with D possibly matching TRBD2 (5 bases). Germline assignment: CDR1 MDHEN and CDR2 SYDVKM. The CDR3 is 16 amino acids. Trimming pared 4 bases from V and 1 base from J, leaving 13 bases between. The CDR3 sequence is CASSYERIQNTGELFF. DNA for the CDR3: TGTGCCAGCAGTTATGAGCGGATACAGAACACCGGGGAGCTGTTTTTT.

In this sample, this clonotype turned up a few times. This chain uses TRBV19 with TRBJ1-5; D is unclear. Germline V lookup: CDR1 LNHDA, CDR2 SQIVND (reference sequence). CDR3 length: 15 amino acids. Trimming stripped 6 bases from V and 0 bases from J, with 12 bases between. The DNA for the CDR3 is TGTGCCAGTAGCCCCGCAGGCGGTAGCAATCAGCCCCAGCATTTT. It specifies CASSPAGGSNQPQHF.

This chain uses TRBV7-6 with TRBJ2-7, with 9 bases fitting TRBD1. The CDR3 is made up of 16 amino acids. The trim removed 1 base at V and 3 bases at J, leaving 7 bases unmatched. Germline CDR1 reads SGHVS; CDR2 reads FNYEAQ. In nucleotides, the CDR3 is TGTGCCAGCAGCTTAGGGCTGGGACAGGGTGGCTACGAGCAGTACTTC. Its protein is CASSLGLGQGGYEQYF.

Points on this clonotype: A much larger clonotype is one base distant, so this may be a read error. This rearrangement joins TRBV7-9 to TRBJ1-1, with a tentative D call TRBD1 (5 bases). Germline lookup yields CDR1 SEHNR and CDR2 FQNEAQ (reference sequence). Trimming removed 3 bases at V and 4 bases at J, with 18 bases between. This CDR3 spans 16 amino acids. In nucleotides, the CDR3 is TGTGCCAGCAGCTTCTCCGGGGGAAGTATGAGCACTGAAGCTTTCTTT. Protein product: CASSFSGGSMSTEAFF.